This T cell receptor beta chain originates from a study of blood T cell repertoires in COVID-19. Study background: From T cells, B-cell-depleted T cells, or PBMCs came the material, which was cDNA or gDNA.

The authors' processing: It was from reference gene primer amplification that nucleated cell counts were estimated. Method: immunoSEQ multiplex PCR; TCRdb's copy keeps in-frame clones and lacks some. Clone size and V and J calls were adopted from that table, with D and trimming inferred from the DNA. Here the sample spans 40,000 to 55,000 clones, 90% being singletons. With 7 bases clipped from V and 2 bases from J, the junction kept 12 bases outside the gene matches. The CDR3 is 18 residues long. CDR1 and CDR2 (germline): SGHRS, YFSETQ. This chain connects TRBV5-1 to TRBJ2-7; 16 bases line up with TRBD2. The clonotype comes from an elderly woman with acute or convalescent COVID-19. The sample comprised peripheral blood. In DNA, the CDR3 is TGCGCCAGCGCCAGCGGGGGGACTAGCGGGAGGGCCCCCTACGAGCAGTACTTC. Amino acid sequence: CASASGGTSGRAPYEQYF. Together with reference TRBV5-1 and TRBJ2-7, the CDR3 gives the full variable domain: KAGVTQTPRYLIKTRGQQVTLSCSPISGHRSVSWYQQTPGQGLQFLFEYFSETQRNKGNFPGRFSGRQFSNSRSEMNVSTLELGDSALYLCASASGGTSGRAPYEQYFGPGTRLTVT.